Listed here are 3 T cell receptor beta chains from one sample, sequenced in a study of cytomegalovirus exposure and HLA in healthy donors. With 60 Vbeta and 13 Jbeta primers, the PCR was carried out. Clones were read by immunoSEQ multiplex PCR, and TCRdb kept only the in-frame ones, dropping some. The sample has 100,000 or so clones, about 83% seen once. Sequencing was performed on PBMCs. The receptors derive from a man in his late teens or twenties in good health and CMV-seronegative.

The rearrangement joins TRBV12-5 to TRBJ1-2, with a weak D call TRBD1 (6 bases). CDR1 is LGHNT, CDR2 FRNRAP, per germline. This CDR3 has 14 residues. The germline V and J ends were trimmed by 6 bases and 4 bases, with 15 bases remaining between them. The CDR3 DNA sequence: TGTGCTAGTGGGATTGCCAGGGGTGGCTATGGCTACACCTTC. Amino acid sequence: CASGIARGGYGYTF.

V and J are TRBV7-6 and TRBJ2-5, with 9 positions matching TRBD2. The CDR3 runs 15 residues. Germline lookup yields CDR1 SGHVS and CDR2 FNYEAQ. Trimming removed 4 bases from V and 5 bases from J; junction bases left unmatched: 8. The CDR3 region has the DNA TGTGCCAGCAGCTCGATAGCGGGAGTAAGGGAGACCCAGTACTTC. Its translation: CASSSIAGVRETQYF.

The table lists this clone with a count of one. The chain couples TRBV28 to TRBJ2-7; possible D gene TRBD1, 5 bases. Between the trimmed V and J ends, which lost 5 bases and 0 bases, there was a span of 11 bases. The CDR3 has 14 residues. Looked up from germline, CDR1 is MDHEN and CDR2 is SYDVKM. The CDR3 loop reads CASSRGPHSYEQYF. CDR3 in DNA: TGTGCCAGCAGTAGGGGCCCGCACTCCTACGAGCAGTACTTC.